A selection of T cell receptor beta chains follows, all from one sample in a study of T cell responses to AZD1222 COVID-19 vaccine. Clones were sequenced by immunoSEQ multiplex PCR, and TCRdb holds only the in-frame ones, with some missing. The data contain fewer than 90,000 clones, around nine tenths of them singletons. The material was peripheral blood, obtained 28 days after the second AZD1222 dose. These receptors were obtained from an adult who received the AZD1222 COVID-19 vaccine. The CDR3 runs from the conserved cysteine through the conserved F or W. A D gene is named only where the DNA matches it firmly. Size values are once, few and many counts, or a class for expanded clones, and some rows have none.

V gene	D gene	clone size	J gene	CDR3 DNA	CDR3 protein
TRBV19	-	-	TRBJ2-2	TGTGCCAGTAGTGACTCCTCGGCCGGGGAGCTGTTTTTT	CASSDSSAGELFF
TRBV2	TRBD2	-	TRBJ2-1	TGTGCCAGCAGTGCGTTAGCGGGGGCCCTCAATGAGCAGTTCTTC	CASSALAGALNEQFF
TRBV6-1	-	-	TRBJ1-3	TGTGCCAGCAGTGAAGAACCACGGGGAAACACCATATATTTT	CASSEEPRGNTIYF
TRBV3-1/TRBV3-2	-	-	TRBJ2-7	TGTGCCAGCAGCCTCACGACTGAGTCATCCTACGAGCAGTACTTC	CASSLTTESSYEQYF
TRBV3-1/TRBV3-2	TRBD2	-	TRBJ2-5	TGTGCCAGCAGCCAAGTCCGGGGGGGCACAGAGACCCAGTACTTC	CASSQVRGGTETQYF
TRBV6-6	-	-	TRBJ1-3	TGTGCCAGCAGTTCAAGGAATGCGGGAAACACCATATATTTT	CASSSRNAGNTIYF
TRBV4-1	-	-	TRBJ2-7	TGCGCCAGCAGCCTAGCTCGCGGCACCTACGAGCAGTACTTC	CASSLARGTYEQYF
TRBV6-1	-	-	TRBJ2-2	TGTGCCAGCAGTGAGGGTACCCGACCGAACACCGGGGAGCTGTTTTTT	CASSEGTRPNTGELFF
TRBV9	-	once	TRBJ1-1	TGTGCCAGCAGCGTAGAATCCGGGGAGGCTGAAGCTTTCTTT	CASSVESGEAEAFF
TRBV13	-	-	TRBJ2-7	TGTGCCAGCAGCTTTGGGGTCTCCTACGAGCAGTACTTC	CASSFGVSYEQYF
TRBV4-1	-	-	TRBJ1-5	TGCGCCAGCGCCCAAGTCGACATGGGCTTTACAGGGTTCAATCAGCCCCAGCATTTT	CASAQVDMGFTGFNQPQHF
TRBV11-2	TRBD2	-	TRBJ2-1	TGTGCCAGCAGTTCCGGGACTAGCGGTGAGCAGTTCTTC	CASSSGTSGEQFF
TRBV2	-	-	TRBJ2-6	TGTGCCAGCAGACGACAGACCTCTGGGGCCAACGTCCTGACTTTC	CASRRQTSGANVLTF
TRBV21-1	-	-	TRBJ1-4	TGTGCCAGCAGTCACCGGGACAGGGGCCGCGAAAAACTGTTTTTT	CASSHRDRGREKLFF
TRBV12-5	-	-	TRBJ1-6	TGTGCTAGTGGTTTGCAGGGGTGGAATTCACCCCTCCACTTT	CASGLQGWNSPLHF
TRBV10-2	-	-	TRBJ1-1	TGCGCCAGCAGTTTAGAGGGGAACACTGAAGCTTTCTTT	CASSLEGNTEAFF
TRBV5-4	-	once	TRBJ2-3	TGTGCCAGCAGCCTACTAGAGCCGTTGGATACGCAGTATTTT	CASSLLEPLDTQYF
TRBV28	-	-	TRBJ2-5	TGTGCCAGCAGCCAACCAGGGGAAGAGACCCAGTACTTC	CASSQPGEETQYF
TRBV18	TRBD1	-	TRBJ1-2	TGTGCCAGCTCCAAATCCAGGGACAGTGATGGCTACACCTTC	CASSKSRDSDGYTF
TRBV6-5	-	-	TRBJ2-7	TGTGCCAGCAGTTACTCGGCAGTTGGGTTTGAGCAGTACTTC	CASSYSAVGFEQYF
TRBV29-1	-	-	TRBJ2-7	TGCAGCGTTGGACCCCGGACCGCTACCTACGAGCAGTACTTC	CSVGPRTATYEQYF
TRBV6-5	-	-	TRBJ1-3	TGTGCCAGCAGTTACGGCAGGGTAGTTGGAAACACCATATATTTT	CASSYGRVVGNTIYF
TRBV7-9	-	-	TRBJ1-1	TGTGCCAGCAGGAGGCAGGGTGAAGCTTTCTTT	CASRRQGEAFF
TRBV2	TRBD2	-	TRBJ2-2	TGTGCCAGCAGTCTTCTAGCGGGAGGGCCGGCCGGGGAGCTGTTTTTT	CASSLLAGGPAGELFF
TRBV7-2	TRBD1	-	TRBJ1-5	TGTGCCAGCAGCTTAAAGACAGGGGGCAATCAGCCCCAGCATTTT	CASSLKTGGNQPQHF
TRBV2	-	-	TRBJ2-3	TGTGCCAGCTTCCCCATACTCGAGTCGACAGATACGCAGTATTTT	CASFPILESTDTQYF
TRBV7-2	-	-	TRBJ2-1	TGTGCCAGCAGTCACCGGGGGCGGTCAGCCTACAATGAGCAGTTCTTC	CASSHRGRSAYNEQFF
TRBV30	-	-	TRBJ2-5	TGTGCCTGGAGTCCCCAGGGGCCCGGGGCCCAGTACTTC	CAWSPQGPGAQYF
TRBV27	-	-	TRBJ1-2	TGTGCCAGCAGTTCCCTCGGTCCGGCGGGCTACACCTTC	CASSSLGPAGYTF
TRBV5-1	-	-	TRBJ1-2	TGCGCCAGCAGCTTGGAAACAGCTTCCTATGGCTACACCTTC	CASSLETASYGYTF
TRBV10-3	-	once	TRBJ2-7	TGTGCCATCACCGCCGACACGGTTTCCTACGAGCAGTACTTC	CAITADTVSYEQYF
TRBV5-6	-	-	TRBJ1-1	TGTGCCAGCAGCTTGTGGGAGGGGGTGAACACTGAAGCTTTCTTT	CASSLWEGVNTEAFF
TRBV7-8	-	once	TRBJ1-6	TGTGCCAGCAGCTCCGAGCCTTTTGGGGTTTATAATTCACCCCTCCACTTT	CASSSEPFGVYNSPLHF
TRBV6-5	-	once	TRBJ1-2	TGTGCCAGCAGTTACTCGATGTCCGCAGTGGGGTCTGGCTACACCTTC	CASSYSMSAVGSGYTF
TRBV5-4	-	once	TRBJ1-1	TGTGCCAGCAGCTGGAAACAGGCGAACACTGAAGCTTTCTTT	CASSWKQANTEAFF
TRBV3-1/TRBV3-2	-	-	TRBJ1-1	TGTGCCAGCATGGGGTCCGAGGGCTTCCACACTGAAGCTTTCTTT	CASMGSEGFHTEAFF
TRBV3-1/TRBV3-2	-	-	TRBJ1-2	TGTGCCAGCAGCCAAGGCCGGGGCGGGTATGGCTACACCTTC	CASSQGRGGYGYTF
TRBV7-6	TRBD1	once	TRBJ2-7	TGTGCCAGCAGCTTAGCTGGGACAGCAAACGAGCAGTACTTC	CASSLAGTANEQYF
TRBV2	-	-	TRBJ2-2	TGTGCCAGCCGGGACCGACAGACCGGGGAGCTGTTTTTT	CASRDRQTGELFF
TRBV19	TRBD1	-	TRBJ1-5	TGTGCCAGTAGTCCGGGGACAGCCGTCAATCAGCCCCAGCATTTT	CASSPGTAVNQPQHF
TRBV19	-	few	TRBJ2-5	TGTGCCAGTAGTGCGGGGACAGAAGAGACCCAGTACTTC	CASSAGTEETQYF
TRBV7-2	TRBD2	-	TRBJ2-1	TGTGCCAGCAGTTACCGACTAGCGGCCACCTACAATGAGCAGTTCTTC	CASSYRLAATYNEQFF
TRBV19	-	medium-sized	TRBJ1-6	TGTGCCAGTAGTCCCTCGGGCGAGGGGTATTCACCCCTCCACTTT	CASSPSGEGYSPLHF
TRBV6-1	-	many	TRBJ2-7	TGTGCCAGCAGTGAAATCTACTCCAGCTCCTACGAGCAGTACTTC	CASSEIYSSSYEQYF
TRBV27	-	once	TRBJ1-2	TGTGCCAGCAGTTTCTCGGGACATACCTCCGCGCCCAACTATGGCTACACCTTC	CASSFSGHTSAPNYGYTF